The rows below give T cell receptor beta chains drawn from one sample of a study of early T cells in non-severe SARS-CoV-2 infection. TCRdb reanalysed the 5' RACE reads using MiXCR and keeps one entry per CDR3 protein. The sample carries about 90,000 distinct CDR3 sequences, over 9.5% recorded once. The sample consisted of whole blood, taken at baseline. The receptor source for this set is an adult who was a healthcare worker with PCR-confirmed SARS-CoV-2 infection or an uninfected control (not recorded which). Each CDR3 is given with its conserved first and last residue. The D gene is left open where the match is weak. Clone size is shown for a subset of rows, as once, few, many or a class of expanded clone.

D gene: -; J gene: TRBJ1-1; V gene: TRBV7-8; clone size: -; CDR3 DNA: TGTGCCAGCAGCTTAGAATGGGACCTGAACACTGAAGCTTTCTTT; CDR3 protein: CASSLEWDLNTEAFF
D gene: TRBD1; J gene: TRBJ1-1; V gene: TRBV29-1; clone size: -; CDR3 DNA: TGCAGCGCGCACAGGGGGACAAACACTGAAGCTTTCTTT; CDR3 protein: CSAHRGTNTEAFF
D gene: TRBD1; J gene: TRBJ1-1; V gene: TRBV29-1; clone size: many; CDR3 DNA: TGCAGCGTTGGACAGGGTGGCACTGAAGCTTTCTTT; CDR3 protein: CSVGQGGTEAFF
D gene: -; J gene: TRBJ2-7; V gene: TRBV10-3; clone size: few; CDR3 DNA: TGTGCCACCTACAGGGGAGGGAGCTCCTACGAGCAGTACTTC; CDR3 protein: CATYRGGSSYEQYF
D gene: -; J gene: TRBJ1-3; V gene: TRBV6-5; clone size: few; CDR3 DNA: TGTGCCAGCAGCCAGACAGATTCTAACACCATATATTTT; CDR3 protein: CASSQTDSNTIYF
D gene: TRBD2; J gene: TRBJ2-7; V gene: TRBV10-3; clone size: -; CDR3 DNA: TGTGCCATCATTGCTAGCGGGGGCTCCTACGAGCAGTACTTC; CDR3 protein: CAIIASGGSYEQYF
D gene: -; J gene: TRBJ2-1; V gene: TRBV29-1; clone size: few; CDR3 DNA: TGCAGCGTTGATACATGGCGCTCCTACAATGAGCAGTTCTTC; CDR3 protein: CSVDTWRSYNEQFF
D gene: TRBD2; J gene: TRBJ2-7; V gene: TRBV20-1; clone size: few; CDR3 DNA: TGCAGTGCCGACATACTAGCGAATCCTTCCTACGAGCAGTACTTC; CDR3 protein: CSADILANPSYEQYF
D gene: -; J gene: TRBJ1-3; V gene: TRBV12-3/TRBV12-4; clone size: few; CDR3 DNA: TGTGCCAGCGGGATTGGACGTTCTGGAAACACCATATATTTT; CDR3 protein: CASGIGRSGNTIYF
D gene: -; J gene: TRBJ1-5; V gene: TRBV19; clone size: many; CDR3 DNA: TGTGCCAGTAGTATCAGGGGCCATAATCAGCCCCAGCATTTT; CDR3 protein: CASSIRGHNQPQHF
D gene: -; J gene: TRBJ2-7; V gene: TRBV28; clone size: few; CDR3 DNA: TGTGCCAGCAGTTCCCTACGACCCTCCTACGAGCAGTACTTC; CDR3 protein: CASSSLRPSYEQYF
D gene: -; J gene: TRBJ2-3; V gene: TRBV7-9; clone size: -; CDR3 DNA: TGTGCCAGCAGCTTAGGACGGGGGGCTCTACTCGGGGATACGCAGTATTTT; CDR3 protein: CASSLGRGALLGDTQYF
D gene: -; J gene: TRBJ2-6; V gene: TRBV25-1; clone size: few; CDR3 DNA: TGTGCCAGCAGTCAGGCCCAAGGGGCCAACGTCCTGACTTTC; CDR3 protein: CASSQAQGANVLTF
D gene: TRBD2; J gene: TRBJ2-3; V gene: TRBV19; clone size: few; CDR3 DNA: TGTGCCAGTAGTCTAGCGGGGGAACCAACAGATACGCAGTATTTT; CDR3 protein: CASSLAGEPTDTQYF
D gene: -; J gene: TRBJ1-1; V gene: TRBV3-1; clone size: -; CDR3 DNA: TGTGCCAGCAGCCAAGGAAATGTTGGCCAGACGACTTTT; CDR3 protein: CASSQGNVGQTTF
D gene: -; J gene: TRBJ1-1; V gene: TRBV5-5; clone size: few; CDR3 DNA: TGTGCCAGCAGCTGGGGGGGACACATGAACACTGAAGCTTTCTTT; CDR3 protein: CASSWGGHMNTEAFF
D gene: -; J gene: TRBJ1-5; V gene: TRBV25-1; clone size: -; CDR3 DNA: TGTGCCAGCAGCGCCGGGGGAAGTCAGCCCCAGCATTTT; CDR3 protein: CASSAGGSQPQHF
D gene: -; J gene: TRBJ2-7; V gene: TRBV2; clone size: many; CDR3 DNA: TGTGCCAGCAGTGATGAGCAGGCTTCCTACGAGCAGTACTTC; CDR3 protein: CASSDEQASYEQYF
D gene: -; J gene: TRBJ2-7; V gene: TRBV28; clone size: -; CDR3 DNA: TGTGCCAGCAGCTTCGGGACGTATGCCTACGAGCAGTACTTC; CDR3 protein: CASSFGTYAYEQYF
D gene: -; J gene: TRBJ2-7; V gene: TRBV7-6; clone size: few; CDR3 DNA: TGTGCCAGCAGCTTAGGGACCCGGGCCTACGAGCAGTACTTC; CDR3 protein: CASSLGTRAYEQYF
D gene: TRBD2; J gene: TRBJ2-1; V gene: TRBV11-3; clone size: few; CDR3 DNA: TGTGCCAGCAGCCTCGGACTAGCGGGGGACCGAGGGGATGAGCAGTTCTTC; CDR3 protein: CASSLGLAGDRGDEQFF
D gene: -; J gene: TRBJ1-5; V gene: TRBV10-3; clone size: few; CDR3 DNA: TGTGCCATCAGTGAGTTTGGAAGAAGCAATCAGCCCCAGCATTTT; CDR3 protein: CAISEFGRSNQPQHF
D gene: -; J gene: TRBJ2-3; V gene: TRBV6-5; clone size: -; CDR3 DNA: TGTGCCAGCAGTTATAGGCAGGGCACGCAGTATTTT; CDR3 protein: CASSYRQGTQYF
D gene: TRBD2; J gene: TRBJ2-5; V gene: TRBV5-1; clone size: -; CDR3 DNA: TGCGCCAGCAGCGGGACTAGCCGCCAAGAGACCCAGTACTTC; CDR3 protein: CASSGTSRQETQYF
D gene: TRBD1; J gene: TRBJ2-3; V gene: TRBV5-4; clone size: few; CDR3 DNA: TGTGCCAGCAGGGGACAGGGGGCCACAGATACGCAGTATTTT; CDR3 protein: CASRGQGATDTQYF
D gene: -; J gene: TRBJ2-1; V gene: TRBV14; clone size: few; CDR3 DNA: TGTGCCAGCAGCCAAGACTTGGGCCGGAATGAGCAGTTCTTC; CDR3 protein: CASSQDLGRNEQFF
D gene: TRBD2; J gene: TRBJ2-5; V gene: TRBV7-3; clone size: many; CDR3 DNA: TGTGCCAGCAGTCAAGCGGGGGGCCAAGAGACCCAGTACTTC; CDR3 protein: CASSQAGGQETQYF
D gene: TRBD1; J gene: TRBJ2-7; V gene: TRBV6-5; clone size: -; CDR3 DNA: TGTGCCAGCAGTCGGACAGGTTTGCCCTACGAGCAGTACTTC; CDR3 protein: CASSRTGLPYEQYF
D gene: -; J gene: TRBJ2-3; V gene: TRBV7-9; clone size: -; CDR3 DNA: TGTGCCAGCAGCTTATTAGTGGGATTGGGCACAGATACGCAGTATTTT; CDR3 protein: CASSLLVGLGTDTQYF